The 20 T cell receptor beta chains in this list originate from one sample, sequenced in a study of CD8 T cells in ankylosing spondylitis. One entry per CDR3 protein, called by TCRdb with MiXCR from the 5' RACE reads. The sample holds under 150,000 distinct CDR3 sequences, roughly 8.8% seen once. Source material: blood, either unsorted or a sorted T cell fraction (not recorded which). The receptors come from a male donor with ankylosing spondylitis or in good health (not recorded which).

This clonotype has a single count. The rearrangement uses TRBV15 and TRBJ1-5, with a tentative D call TRBD1 (6 bases). The CDR3 is 15 amino acids. V gave up 3 bases and J gave up 0 bases, with 9 bases separating them. Germline values: CDR1 LNHNV, CDR2 YYDKDF (reference sequence). In DNA form, the CDR3 reads TGTGCCACCAGCAGGGGGGACATTAGCAATCAGCCCCAGCATTTT. Encoded protein: CATSRGDISNQPQHF.

This chain connects TRBV20-1 to TRBJ1-4; TRBD1 might be the D (5 bases). Trimming took off 0 bases at V and 10 bases at J, with 21 bases between the two ends. Germline V CDR1 and CDR2: DFQATT, SNEGSKA (reference sequence). The CDR3 runs to 16 residues. The CDR3, as DNA: TGCAGTGCTAGAGAGTTCGGGACCGAGGGTGTGGGAAAACTGTTTTTT. Amino acid sequence: CSAREFGTEGVGKLFF.

This clonotype was counted between two and nine times. The CDR3 sequence is CASSPTGVGDTQYF. As DNA, the CDR3 is TGTGCCAGCTCACCGACAGGGGTGGGAGATACGCAGTATTTT. The gene calls are TRBV18 and TRBJ2-3; 8 nucleotides line up with TRBD1. The V gene end was trimmed by 3 bases and the J gene end by 5 bases; junction bases not matched to a gene: 4. CDR3 size: 14 residues. The V gene's germline CDR1 is KGHSH and CDR2 LQKENI.

This clonotype is classed as medium-sized. The V and J genes are TRBV20-1 and TRBJ2-1; the D is unclear. V lost 2 bases to trimming and J lost 5 bases, with 7 bases between them. Germline V gene lookup returns CDR1 DFQATT and CDR2 SNEGSKA (reference sequence). CDR3 length: 12 residues. CDR3 residues: CSARLRNNEQFF. The CDR3 DNA sequence: TGCAGTGCTAGACTTAGGAACAATGAGCAGTTCTTC.

At least ten counts were recorded for this clonotype. The rearrangement joins TRBV28 to TRBJ2-3; D is undetermined. Germline-derived CDR1 and CDR2 are MDHEN and SYDVKM. Trimming removed 2 bases from V and 8 bases from J, with 5 bases in between. The CDR3 is 11 amino acids. CDR3 sequence: CASSLVVTQYF. The CDR3 nucleotides read TGTGCCAGCAGTTTAGTGGTTACGCAGTATTTT.

This clonotype came up many times. CDR3 sequence: CASSQDFMGSSYNEQFF. The DNA for the CDR3 is TGCGCCAGCAGCCAAGATTTTATGGGGAGCTCCTACAATGAGCAGTTCTTC. V and J are TRBV4-3 and TRBJ2-1; perhaps TRBD2 as D (5 bases). Trimming stripped 0 bases from V and 0 bases from J, with 12 bases between. This CDR3 spans 17 amino acids. Germline V gene sequence: CDR1 LGHNA, CDR2 YSLEER.

The CDR3 DNA reads TGTGCCAGCAGCTCAACTCCCACCGGGGAGCTGTTTTTT. Its protein is CASSSTPTGELFF. This chain links TRBV7-9 with TRBJ2-2; D remains ambiguous. This CDR3 has 13 amino acids. V was clipped by 4 bases and J by 4 bases, with 7 bases between them. Germline V gives CDR1 SEHNR, CDR2 FQNEAQ (reference sequence).

This clonotype has more than one count but fewer than ten. V usage is TRBV5-1 and J usage is TRBJ2-2; 9 bases agree with TRBD1. This CDR3 contains 14 residues. With 5 bases clipped from V and 5 bases from J, the junction kept 4 bases outside the gene matches. CDR1 SGHRS and CDR2 YFSETQ come from the germline V gene. The CDR3 DNA follows: TGCGCCAGCAGTCCCGGGACAGGGACCGGGGAGCTGTTTTTT. Protein product: CASSPGTGTGELFF.

This clonotype was seen ten or more times. The chain links TRBV6-1 to TRBJ2-2; possible D gene TRBD1, 5 bases. The CDR3 runs 14 residues. Germline CDR1 reads MNHNS; CDR2 reads SASEGT. Trimming stripped 6 bases from V and 0 bases from J, with 8 bases between. The CDR3 DNA is TGTGCCAGCAGGCGGACATCGAACACCGGGGAGCTGTTTTTT. This gives the protein CASRRTSNTGELFF.

The chain carries TRBV7-2 and TRBJ2-4, with D tentatively TRBD1 or TRBD2 (7 bases each). The V gene's germline CDR1 is SGHTA and CDR2 FQGNSA. The V end lost 7 bases, the J end lost 1 base, and 14 bases lay between the germline ends. The CDR3 totals 15 residues. The CDR3 nucleotides read TGTGCCAGCACCAGGGGAGGGGGCGCCAAAAACATTCAGTACTTC. This translates into CASTRGGGAKNIQYF.

V and J are TRBV7-2 and TRBJ1-4; D is uncertain. V was trimmed by 5 bases and J by 4 bases, leaving 14 bases between them. CDR1 is SGHTA and CDR2 is FQGNSA in the germline V gene. The CDR3 contains 15 residues. For the CDR3, the DNA is TGTGCCAGCAGCCTGCTGGGGAGACATAATGAAAAACTGTTTTTT. Translating gives CASSLLGRHNEKLFF.

This clonotype was counted a few times. The chain uses TRBV7-9 and TRBJ2-5; D unresolved. This CDR3 spans 14 amino acids. V was pared by 6 bases and J by 5 bases, with 16 bases between. Germline CDR1 SEHNR, CDR2 FQNEAQ (reference sequence). The CDR3 bases are TGTGCCAGCAGTTTAACCTTAGGTGCCGAGACCCAGTACTTC. It specifies CASSLTLGAETQYF.

V gene TRBV6-1 combines with J gene TRBJ2-5; a possible D gene is TRBD2 (5 bases). The CDR3 has 14 amino acids. Trimming stripped 6 bases from V and 5 bases from J, with 16 bases between. Germline V gene lookup returns CDR1 MNHNS and CDR2 SASEGT. CDR3 in DNA: TGTGCCAGCAGGAATCAGGCTAGCCGGGAGACCCAGTACTTC. This codes for CASRNQASRETQYF.

The V and J genes are TRBV30 and TRBJ2-7; 10 bases line up with TRBD1. This CDR3 has 12 amino acids. Per germline, CDR1 GTSNPN and CDR2 SVGIG (reference sequence). Trimming removed 5 bases from V and 2 bases from J; junction bases left unmatched: 0. The DNA of the CDR3 is TGTGCCTGGGGGACAGGGGCCTACGAGCAGTACTTC. Protein: CAWGTGAYEQYF. Looking up the rest from reference TRBV30 and TRBJ2-7 gives the full variable domain: SQTIHQWPATLVQPVGSPLSLECTVEGTSNPNLYWYRQAAGRGLQLLFYSVGIGQISSEVPQNLSASRPQDRQFILSSKKLLLSDSGFYLCAWGTGAYEQYFGPGTRLTVT.

This clonotype was seen repeatedly, ten times or more. The V call is TRBV4-3, the J call TRBJ1-4, with 9 positions matching TRBD1. CDR1 is LGHNA and CDR2 is YSLEER in the germline V gene. The CDR3 consists of 14 residues. V was clipped by 3 bases and J by 7 bases; unmatched bases: 3. CDR3 loop: CASSQGQGREKLFF. Written as DNA, the CDR3 is TGCGCCAGCAGCCAGGGACAGGGCCGTGAAAAACTGTTTTTT.

At least ten counts were recorded for this clonotype. This chain links TRBV7-2 with TRBJ2-7; D is unclear. The CDR3 is made up of 14 amino acids. CDR1 is SGHTA and CDR2 is FQGNSA in the germline V gene. Trimming took off 8 bases at V and 1 base at J, with 15 bases between the two ends. The CDR3 DNA reads as TGTGCCAGCTCCCCCAACCTGGGGTCCTACGAGCAGTACTTC. It specifies CASSPNLGSYEQYF.

The genes are TRBV5-5 and TRBJ2-1, with D perhaps TRBD2 (5 bases). Germline CDR1 is SGHKS and CDR2 is YYEKEE (reference sequence). Trimming left V 2 bases short and J 9 bases short, with 18 bases between. The CDR3 is 15 residues long. The CDR3 DNA follows: TGTGCCAGCAGCTTCACTAGAGCTCTTATGGGTGAGCAGTTCTTC. This sequence encodes CASSFTRALMGEQFF.

V usage is TRBV5-5 and J usage is TRBJ2-2; 9 bases are a match to TRBD1. CDR3 length equals 16 residues. J gave up 2 bases and V 0 bases, and 2 bases lay outside the gene matches. CDR1 SGHKS and CDR2 YYEKEE come from the germline V gene (reference sequence). CDR3 loop: CASSLGQGVNTGELFF. The CDR3 DNA sequence: TGTGCCAGCAGCTTGGGACAGGGGGTAAACACCGGGGAGCTGTTTTTT. The full variable domain, rest sourced from reference TRBV5-5 and TRBJ2-2, is DAGVTQSPTHLIKTRGQQVTLRCSPISGHKSVSWYQQVLGQGPQFIFQYYEKEERGRGNFPDRFSARQFPNYSSELNVNALLLGDSALYLCASSLGQGVNTGELFFGEGSRLTVL.

The rearrangement joins TRBV12-3 or TRBV12-4 to TRBJ2-2, with D perhaps given as TRBD1 or TRBD2 (5 bases each). The V end was cut by 4 bases, the J end by 7 bases, with 10 bases between. This CDR3 region has 13 residues. This CDR3 reads CASSSPGGGELFF. Here the CDR3 DNA reads TGTGCCAGCAGTTCCCCTGGGGGCGGGGAGCTGTTTTTT.

The chain employs TRBV12-3 or TRBV12-4 and TRBJ1-1, with 11 bases that match TRBD1. This CDR3 has 15 residues. J was trimmed by 5 bases and V by 4 bases; bases with no gene match: 6. CDR3 sequence: CASSSGTGGRTEAFF. The CDR3, as DNA: TGTGCCAGCAGTTCGGGGACAGGGGGTCGGACTGAAGCTTTCTTT.